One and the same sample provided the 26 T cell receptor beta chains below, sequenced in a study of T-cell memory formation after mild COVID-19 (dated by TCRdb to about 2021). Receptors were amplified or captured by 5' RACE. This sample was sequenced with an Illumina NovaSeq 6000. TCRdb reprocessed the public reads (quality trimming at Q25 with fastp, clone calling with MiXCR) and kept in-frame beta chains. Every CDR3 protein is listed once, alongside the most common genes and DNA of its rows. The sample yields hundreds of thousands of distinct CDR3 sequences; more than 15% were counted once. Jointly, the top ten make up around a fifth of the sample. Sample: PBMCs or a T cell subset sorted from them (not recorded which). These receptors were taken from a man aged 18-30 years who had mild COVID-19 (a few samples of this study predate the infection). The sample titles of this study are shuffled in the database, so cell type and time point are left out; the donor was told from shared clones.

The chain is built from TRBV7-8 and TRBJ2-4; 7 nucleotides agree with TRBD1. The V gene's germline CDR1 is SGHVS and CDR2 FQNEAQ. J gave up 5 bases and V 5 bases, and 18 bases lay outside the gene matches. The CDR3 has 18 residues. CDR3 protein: CASSRRDRDNWGENIQYF. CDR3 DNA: TGTGCCAGCAGCCGCCGGGACAGAGACAACTGGGGAGAAAACATTCAGTACTTC.

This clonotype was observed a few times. CDR3 sequence reads: CASSSGVTNEQYF. DNA for the CDR3: TGTGCCAGCAGTTCAGGGGTTACCAACGAGCAGTACTTC. The J gene is TRBJ2-7, the V gene TRBV6-5, with a weak D call TRBD1 (6 bases). Germline lookup yields CDR1 MNHEY and CDR2 SVGAGI. The CDR3 sequence is 13 residues long. V was pared by 4 bases and J by 5 bases, with 12 bases between.

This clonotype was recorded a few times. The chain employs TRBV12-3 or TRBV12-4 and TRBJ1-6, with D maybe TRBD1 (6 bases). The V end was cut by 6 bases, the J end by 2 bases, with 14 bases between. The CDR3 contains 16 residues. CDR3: CASSPRGDTYNSPLHF. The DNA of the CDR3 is TGTGCCAGCAGCCCGAGGGGGGATACCTATAATTCACCCCTCCACTTT.

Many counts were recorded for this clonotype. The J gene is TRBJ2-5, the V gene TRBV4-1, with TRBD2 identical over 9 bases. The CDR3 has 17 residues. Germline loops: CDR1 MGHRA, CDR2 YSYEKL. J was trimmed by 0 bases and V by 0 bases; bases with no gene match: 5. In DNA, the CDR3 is TGCGCCAGCAGCCAAGAAGGCGGGGGGGCGTACCAAGAGACCCAGTACTTC. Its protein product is CASSQEGGGAYQETQYF.

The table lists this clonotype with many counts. DNA of the CDR3: TGTGCCAGCAGCTTGAGGCTTCAGGGGGCATCCGGGGAGCTGTTTTTT. Translation gives CASSLRLQGASGELFF. The J gene is TRBJ2-2, the V gene TRBV5-5; TRBD1 aligns across 8 bases. This CDR3 is 16 amino acids long. Germline lookup yields CDR1 SGHKS and CDR2 YYEKEE (reference sequence). J gave up 6 bases and V 1 base, and 8 bases lay outside the gene matches.

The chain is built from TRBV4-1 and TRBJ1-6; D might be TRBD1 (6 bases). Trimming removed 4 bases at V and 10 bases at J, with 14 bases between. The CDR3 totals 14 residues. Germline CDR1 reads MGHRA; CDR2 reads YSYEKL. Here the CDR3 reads CASSPTGIGSPLHF. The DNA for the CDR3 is TGCGCCAGCAGCCCGACAGGAATAGGGTCACCCCTCCACTTT.

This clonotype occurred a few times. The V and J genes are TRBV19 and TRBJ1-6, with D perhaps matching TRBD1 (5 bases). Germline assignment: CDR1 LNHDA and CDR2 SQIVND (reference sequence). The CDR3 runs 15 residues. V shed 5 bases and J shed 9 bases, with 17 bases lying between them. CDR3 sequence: CASSFQGTRSSPLHF. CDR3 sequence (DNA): TGTGCCAGTAGTTTTCAGGGAACCCGGAGTTCACCCCTCCACTTT. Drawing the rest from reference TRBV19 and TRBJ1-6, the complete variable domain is DGGITQSPKYLFRKEGQNVTLSCEQNLNHDAMYWYRQDPGQGLRLIYYSQIVNDFQKGDIAEGYSVSREKKESFPLTVTSAQKNPTAFYLCASSFQGTRSSPLHFGNGTRLTVT.

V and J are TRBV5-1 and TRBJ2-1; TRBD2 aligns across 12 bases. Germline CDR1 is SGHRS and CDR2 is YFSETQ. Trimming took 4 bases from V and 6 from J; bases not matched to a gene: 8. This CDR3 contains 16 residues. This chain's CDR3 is CASSKISGLAGNEQFF. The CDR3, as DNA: TGCGCCAGCAGCAAGATCTCGGGACTAGCGGGCAATGAGCAGTTCTTC.

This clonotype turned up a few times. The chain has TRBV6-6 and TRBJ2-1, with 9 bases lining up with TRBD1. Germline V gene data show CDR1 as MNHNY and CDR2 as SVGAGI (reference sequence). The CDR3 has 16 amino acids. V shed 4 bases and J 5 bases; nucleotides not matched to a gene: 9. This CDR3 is CASSFQLGTGNNEQFF. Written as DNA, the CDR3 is TGTGCCAGCAGTTTCCAGCTGGGGACAGGGAACAATGAGCAGTTCTTC.

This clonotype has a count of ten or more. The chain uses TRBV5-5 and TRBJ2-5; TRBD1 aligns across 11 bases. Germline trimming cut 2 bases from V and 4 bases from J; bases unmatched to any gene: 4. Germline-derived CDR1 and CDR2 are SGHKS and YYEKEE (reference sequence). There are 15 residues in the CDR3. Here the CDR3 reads CASSFYGTGGETQYF. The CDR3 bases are TGTGCCAGCAGCTTTTATGGGACAGGGGGAGAGACCCAGTACTTC.

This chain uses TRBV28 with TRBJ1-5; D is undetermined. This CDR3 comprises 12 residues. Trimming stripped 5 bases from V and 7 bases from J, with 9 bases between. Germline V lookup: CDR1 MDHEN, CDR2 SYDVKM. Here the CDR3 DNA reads TGTGCCAGCAGTCTCTACCAGCAGCCCCAGCATTTT. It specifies CASSLYQQPQHF.

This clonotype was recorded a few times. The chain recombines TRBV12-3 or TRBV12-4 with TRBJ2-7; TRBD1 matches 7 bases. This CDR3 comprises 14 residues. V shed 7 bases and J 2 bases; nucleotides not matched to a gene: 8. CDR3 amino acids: CASTFPGGTYEQYF. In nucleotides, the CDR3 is TGTGCCAGCACCTTCCCAGGGGGAACCTACGAGCAGTACTTC.

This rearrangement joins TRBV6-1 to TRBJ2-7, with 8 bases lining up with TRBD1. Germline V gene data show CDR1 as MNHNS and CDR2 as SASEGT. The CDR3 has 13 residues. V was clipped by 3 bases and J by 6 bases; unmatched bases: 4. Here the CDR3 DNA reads TGTGCCAGCAGTGAGACAGGGGCCGGCGAGCAGTACTTC. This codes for CASSETGAGEQYF.

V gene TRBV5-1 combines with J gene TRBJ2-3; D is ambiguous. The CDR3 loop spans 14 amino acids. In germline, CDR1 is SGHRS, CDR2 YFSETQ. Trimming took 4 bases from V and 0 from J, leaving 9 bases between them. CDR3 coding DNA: TGCGCCAGCAGCCCCGTGGACAGCACAGATACGCAGTATTTT. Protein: CASSPVDSTDTQYF.

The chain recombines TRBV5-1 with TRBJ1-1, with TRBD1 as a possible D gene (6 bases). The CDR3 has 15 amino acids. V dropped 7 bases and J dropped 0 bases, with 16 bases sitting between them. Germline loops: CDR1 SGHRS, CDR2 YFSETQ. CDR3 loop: CASGRGSGVNTEAFF. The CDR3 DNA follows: TGCGCCAGCGGACGGGGTTCAGGGGTGAACACTGAAGCTTTCTTT. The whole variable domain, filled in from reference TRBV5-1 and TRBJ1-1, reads KAGVTQTPRYLIKTRGQQVTLSCSPISGHRSVSWYQQTPGQGLQFLFEYFSETQRNKGNFPGRFSGRQFSNSRSEMNVSTLELGDSALYLCASGRGSGVNTEAFFGQGTRLTVV.

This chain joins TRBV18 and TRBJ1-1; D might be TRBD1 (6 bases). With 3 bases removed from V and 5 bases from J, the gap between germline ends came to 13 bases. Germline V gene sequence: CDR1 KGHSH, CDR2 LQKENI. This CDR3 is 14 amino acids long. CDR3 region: CASSPGGGLTEAFF. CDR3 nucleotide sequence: TGTGCCAGCTCACCGGGAGGGGGGTTGACTGAAGCTTTCTTT.

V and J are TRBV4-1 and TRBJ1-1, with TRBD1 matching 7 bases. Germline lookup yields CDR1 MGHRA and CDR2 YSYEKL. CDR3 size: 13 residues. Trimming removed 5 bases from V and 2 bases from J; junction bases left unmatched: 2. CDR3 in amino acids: CASSDRENTEAFF. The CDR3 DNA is TGCGCCAGCAGCGACAGGGAAAACACTGAAGCTTTCTTT.

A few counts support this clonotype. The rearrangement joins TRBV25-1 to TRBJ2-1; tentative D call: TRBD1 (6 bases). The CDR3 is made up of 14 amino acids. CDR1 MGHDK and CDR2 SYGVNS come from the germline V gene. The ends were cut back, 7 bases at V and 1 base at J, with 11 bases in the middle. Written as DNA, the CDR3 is TGTGCCAGCACCCGGGACACGTCCTACAATGAGCAGTTCTTC. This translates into CASTRDTSYNEQFF.

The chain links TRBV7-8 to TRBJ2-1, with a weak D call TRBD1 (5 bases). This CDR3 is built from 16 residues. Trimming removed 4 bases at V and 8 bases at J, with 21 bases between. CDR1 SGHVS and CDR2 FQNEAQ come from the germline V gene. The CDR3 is CASSSLGQGMFDEQFF. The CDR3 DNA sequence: TGTGCCAGCAGCTCCCTGGGGCAGGGTATGTTCGATGAGCAGTTCTTC.

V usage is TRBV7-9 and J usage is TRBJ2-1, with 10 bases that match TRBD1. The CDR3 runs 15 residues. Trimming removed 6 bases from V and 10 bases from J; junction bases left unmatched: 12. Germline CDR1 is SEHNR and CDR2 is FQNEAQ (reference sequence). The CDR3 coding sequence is TGTGCCAGCAGTCCGACAGGGGGCTCGGGGCGGGAGCAGTTCTTC. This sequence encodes CASSPTGGSGREQFF.

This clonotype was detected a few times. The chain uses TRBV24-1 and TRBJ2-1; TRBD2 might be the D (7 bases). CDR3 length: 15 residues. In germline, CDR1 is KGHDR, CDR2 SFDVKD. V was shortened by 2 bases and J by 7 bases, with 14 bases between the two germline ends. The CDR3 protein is CATSDSRGAGNEQFF. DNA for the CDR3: TGTGCCACCAGTGATTCCCGGGGGGCCGGAAATGAGCAGTTCTTC.

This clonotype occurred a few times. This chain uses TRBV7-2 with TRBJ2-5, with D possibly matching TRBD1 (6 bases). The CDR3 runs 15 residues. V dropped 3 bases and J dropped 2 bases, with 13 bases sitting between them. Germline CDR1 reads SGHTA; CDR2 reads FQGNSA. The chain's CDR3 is CASSLGARTQETQYF. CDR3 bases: TGTGCCAGCAGCTTGGGGGCCCGGACTCAAGAGACCCAGTACTTC.

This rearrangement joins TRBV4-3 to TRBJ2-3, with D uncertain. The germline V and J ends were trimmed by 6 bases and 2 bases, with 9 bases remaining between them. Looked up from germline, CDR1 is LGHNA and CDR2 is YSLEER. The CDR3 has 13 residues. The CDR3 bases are TGCGCCAGCAGTGGCAGAAACACAGATACGCAGTATTTT. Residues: CASSGRNTDTQYF.

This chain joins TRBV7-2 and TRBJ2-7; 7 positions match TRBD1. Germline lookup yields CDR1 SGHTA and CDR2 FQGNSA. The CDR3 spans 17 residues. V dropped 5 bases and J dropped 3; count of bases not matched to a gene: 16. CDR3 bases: TGTGCCAGCAGCGGAGACCCTACAGGGGCCCACTACTACGAGCAGTACTTC. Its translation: CASSGDPTGAHYYEQYF.

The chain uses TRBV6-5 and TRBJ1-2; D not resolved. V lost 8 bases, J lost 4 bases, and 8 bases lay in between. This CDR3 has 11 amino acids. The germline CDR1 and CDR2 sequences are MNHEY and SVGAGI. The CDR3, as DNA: TGTGCCAGCGGGAGAGTCTATGGCTACACCTTC. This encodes CASGRVYGYTF.

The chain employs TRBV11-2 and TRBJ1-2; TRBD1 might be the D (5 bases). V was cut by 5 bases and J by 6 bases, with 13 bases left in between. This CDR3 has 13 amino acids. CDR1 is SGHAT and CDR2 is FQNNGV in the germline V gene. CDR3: CASSPAAGHGYTF. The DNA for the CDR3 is TGTGCCAGCAGCCCGGCTGCAGGGCATGGCTACACCTTC.